This passage covers 12 T cell receptor beta chains from one sample sequenced in a study of blood T cell repertoires in COVID-19. The table came from immunoSEQ multiplex PCR; TCRdb's copy has only in-frame clones and leaves some out. Of 150,000 to 200,000 clones listed, 82% are singletons. The sample was peripheral blood. Receptors were obtained from a woman in her sixties with COVID-19, enrolled during active disease.

The rearrangement uses TRBV10-3 and TRBJ1-2; tentative D call: TRBD1 (5 bases). Germline V gene sequence: CDR1 ENHRY, CDR2 SYGVKD. The CDR3 totals 16 residues. V was pared by 3 bases and J by 8 bases, with 22 bases between. Written as DNA, the CDR3 is TGTGCCATCAGTGACGGGGGGATGGACGGCAGGGAAGGCTACACCTTC. This sequence encodes CAISDGGMDGREGYTF.

J is TRBJ2-7 and V is TRBV6-1; D is perhaps TRBD2 (6 bases). Trimming pared 3 bases from V and 4 bases from J, leaving 22 bases between. Germline CDR1 and CDR2: MNHNS and SASEGT. This CDR3 has 17 amino acids. This CDR3 reads CASSDLGLGGTAYEQYF. The CDR3 region has the DNA TGTGCCAGCAGTGACCTCGGGCTTGGCGGGACCGCGTACGAGCAGTACTTC.

The chain carries TRBV9 and TRBJ1-1; TRBD1 matches at 7 bases. CDR1 is SGDLS and CDR2 is YYNGEE in the germline V gene. The CDR3 covers 13 residues. With V trimmed by 1 base and J by 7 bases, 4 bases remained unmatched. The CDR3 reads CASSVTGVGEAFF. For the CDR3, the DNA is TGTGCCAGCAGCGTAACAGGGGTAGGTGAAGCTTTCTTT.

V gene TRBV27 combines with J gene TRBJ2-1, with 10 bases fitting TRBD2. This CDR3 is 18 amino acids long. CDR1 is MNHEY, CDR2 SMNVEV, per germline (reference sequence). V lost 3 bases to trimming and J lost 0 bases; unmatched junction nucleotides: 8. The CDR3 spells CASSFRGLATGSYNEQFF. The CDR3 DNA reads TGTGCCAGCAGTTTTAGGGGACTAGCGACGGGCTCCTACAATGAGCAGTTCTTC.

Regarding this clone: At one boundary the junction diverges from the germline segment, which might be a read error. The gene calls are TRBV18 and TRBJ1-4; 7 bases map to TRBD1. CDR1 is KGHSH, CDR2 LQKENI, per germline. This CDR3 is 15 amino acids long. The CDR3 DNA follows: TGTGCCAGCACACCTAGGGACAGAGTTAATGAAAAACTGTTTTTT. Translating it yields CASTPRDRVNEKLFF.

This clone was recorded only once. The genes are TRBV5-1 and TRBJ2-3; 14 bases line up with TRBD2. This CDR3 spans 17 amino acids. Germline values: CDR1 SGHRS, CDR2 YFSETQ. V dropped 1 base and J dropped 6; count of bases not matched to a gene: 7. The CDR3 region is CASSLRLAGGLGDTQYF. CDR3 bases: TGCGCCAGCAGCTTGCGACTAGCGGGGGGGCTTGGGGATACGCAGTATTTT.

This clone was observed once. The CDR3: CASSGGAGGVERAFYGYTF. The CDR3 DNA reads TGTGCCAGCAGCGGCGGGGCAGGGGGCGTAGAAAGGGCATTCTATGGCTACACCTTC. This chain links TRBV7-9 with TRBJ1-2; 8 nucleotides line up with TRBD1. This CDR3 has 19 residues. V shed 5 bases, J shed 4 bases, and the junction held 21 bases outside the gene matches. Germline-derived CDR1 and CDR2 are SEHNR and FQNEAQ (reference sequence).

The V gene is TRBV28, the J gene TRBJ1-2, with 8 nucleotides matching TRBD1. There are 13 residues in the CDR3. V shed 6 bases, J shed 6 bases, and the junction held 6 bases outside the gene matches. Germline lookup yields CDR1 MDHEN and CDR2 SYDVKM. CDR3 coding DNA: TGTGCCAGCAGAACAGGGGGAAGGGATGGCTACACCTTC. It specifies CASRTGGRDGYTF.

This chain joins TRBV7-2 and TRBJ2-4, with unresolved D. The germline gives CDR1 SGHTA, CDR2 FQGNSA. V dropped 2 bases and J dropped 5 bases, with 19 bases sitting between them. The length of the CDR3 is 17 residues. In DNA form, the CDR3 reads TGTGCCAGCAGCTTATCTAACCCCGGGTCCGGCCAAAACATTCAGTACTTC. Protein sequence: CASSLSNPGSGQNIQYF. Full variable domain (outside the CDR3, taken from reference TRBV7-2 and TRBJ2-4): GAGVSQSPSNKVTEKGKDVELRCDPISGHTALYWYRQSLGQGLEFLIYFQGNSAPDKSGLPSDRFSAERTGGSVSTLTIQRTQQEDSAVYLCASSLSNPGSGQNIQYFGAGTRLSVL.

The chain links TRBV6-4 to TRBJ1-6; a weak D match, TRBD1 (5 bases). Per germline, CDR1 MRHNA and CDR2 SNTAGT. Deletions cut 2 bases from V and 6 bases from J, with 11 bases between. This CDR3 region has 15 residues. CDR3 nucleotide sequence: TGTGCCAGCAGTGACCAGACCAGGGTTAATTCACCCCTCCACTTT. It translates to CASSDQTRVNSPLHF.

This rearrangement joins TRBV11-2 to TRBJ2-7, with a weak D call TRBD2 (6 bases). Trimming took off 3 bases at V and 7 bases at J, with 13 bases between the two ends. Germline CDR1 reads SGHAT; CDR2 reads FQNNGV. The CDR3 loop spans 13 amino acids. CDR3 sequence reads: CASSFRGLREQYV. The DNA of the CDR3 is TGTGCCAGCAGCTTCCGGGGACTGAGGGAGCAGTACGTC.

This chain joins TRBV6-2 or TRBV6-3 and TRBJ1-2; 7 nucleotides line up with TRBD1. Germline CDR1 is MNHEY and CDR2 is SVGEGT. The CDR3 sequence is 14 residues long. V gave up 2 bases and J gave up 2 bases; unmatched junction bases: 2. The CDR3 reads CASSYRGQNYGYTF. The CDR3, as DNA: TGTGCCAGCAGTTACAGGGGGCAGAACTATGGCTACACCTTC.